The 25 T cell receptor beta chains reported below all come from one sample, sequenced in a study of T cell responses to AZD1222 COVID-19 vaccine. The table came from immunoSEQ multiplex PCR; TCRdb's copy has only in-frame clones and leaves some out. The sample comprises about 140,000 clones, approximately 83% of which are singletons, and 7.5% to 8.5% rests with the top ten. Sample: peripheral blood, taken on day 0 of AZD1222 vaccination. The receptors come from an adult in good health.

With regard to this clone: The sample has other DNA sequences that encode this CDR3 too. J is TRBJ1-1 and V is TRBV15; tentative D call: TRBD1 (6 bases). The CDR3 has 14 amino acids. Germline V gives CDR1 LNHNV, CDR2 YYDKDF (reference sequence). Trimming shortened V by 4 bases and J by 2 bases, and 11 bases separated the two germline ends. The CDR3 region is CATSTGDTNTEAFF. CDR3 bases: TGTGCCACCAGCACGGGGGACACTAACACTGAAGCTTTCTTT.

The chain is built from TRBV3-1 (or the pseudogene TRBV3-2) and TRBJ1-2; 7 bases line up with TRBD1. With V trimmed by 0 bases and J by 0 bases, 10 bases remained unmatched. The V gene's germline CDR1 is LGHDT and CDR2 YNNKEL (reference sequence). The CDR3 runs 18 residues. CDR3 loop: CASSQDRNRGTPNYGYTF. The CDR3 DNA follows: TGTGCCAGCAGCCAAGATCGGAACAGGGGAACCCCTAACTATGGCTACACCTTC.

The V gene is TRBV29-1, the J gene TRBJ2-3; a weak D match, TRBD2 (6 bases). CDR3 length: 15 residues. Germline lookup yields CDR1 SQVTM and CDR2 ANQGSEA. The V and J ends lost 5 bases and 0 bases respectively, with 15 bases between them. The CDR3 DNA reads TGCAGCGTTCGCGGGACGTTGGCTAGCACAGATACGCAGTATTTT. This codes for CSVRGTLASTDTQYF.

The CDR3, as DNA: TGTGCCAGCAGTGAAGTCTCGCAGGGTGGCGGGGAGCTGTTTTTT. Protein: CASSEVSQGGGELFF. This chain connects TRBV2 to TRBJ2-2; a weak D match, TRBD1 (5 bases). Between the trimmed V and J ends, which lost 1 base and 7 bases, there was a span of 13 bases. This CDR3 is built from 15 residues. Germline loops: CDR1 SNHLY, CDR2 FYNNEI.

The V call is TRBV30, the J call TRBJ1-5; no clear D. The CDR3 runs 18 residues. The germline gives CDR1 GTSNPN, CDR2 SVGIG (reference sequence). With 0 bases removed from V and 0 bases from J, the gap between germline ends came to 18 bases. CDR3 nucleotide sequence: TGTGCCTGGAGTGTACGTCGGGGAGCCCTGTATAGCAATCAGCCCCAGCATTTT. Translating it yields CAWSVRRGALYSNQPQHF.

The V call is TRBV10-3, the J call TRBJ1-3, with a weak D call TRBD1 (6 bases). The CDR3 is made up of 16 amino acids. Trimming shortened V by 6 bases and J by 2 bases, and 17 bases separated the two germline ends. Germline V gene lookup returns CDR1 ENHRY and CDR2 SYGVKD. This chain's CDR3 is CAISQQGRGPGNTIYF. The DNA for the CDR3 is TGTGCCATCAGCCAACAGGGACGGGGCCCTGGAAACACCATATATTTT.

The J gene is TRBJ2-5, the V gene TRBV5-1, with a weak D call TRBD1 (6 bases). The germline gives CDR1 SGHRS, CDR2 YFSETQ. This CDR3 contains 14 residues. V shed 3 bases and J shed 4 bases, with 13 bases lying between them. The CDR3 bases are TGCGCCAGCAGCTCACAGGGATTCGGAGAGACCCAGTACTTC. Residues: CASSSQGFGETQYF. The complete variable domain, with remaining parts taken from reference TRBV5-1 and TRBJ2-5, reads KAGVTQTPRYLIKTRGQQVTLSCSPISGHRSVSWYQQTPGQGLQFLFEYFSETQRNKGNFPGRFSGRQFSNSRSEMNVSTLELGDSALYLCASSSQGFGETQYFGPGTRLLVL.

The chain is built from TRBV7-2 and TRBJ1-3; 7 bases are a match to TRBD1. The ends lost 4 bases at V and 0 bases at J; junction bases unmatched: 3. The CDR3 loop spans 15 amino acids. Germline CDR1 reads SGHTA; CDR2 reads FQGNSA. DNA for the CDR3: TGTGCCAGCAGCTCGGACAGGCACTCTGGAAACACCATATATTTT. Its protein product is CASSSDRHSGNTIYF.

The chain uses TRBV24-1 and TRBJ2-1; TRBD1 aligns across 9 bases. Germline V gives CDR1 KGHDR, CDR2 SFDVKD. This CDR3 is built from 15 residues. V was clipped by 10 bases and J by 8 bases; unmatched bases: 14. CDR3 DNA: TGTGCCACTTCTACCGGGACAGGGCACACCGATGAGCAGTTCTTC. Its translation: CATSTGTGHTDEQFF.

This chain connects TRBV6-2 or TRBV6-3 to TRBJ1-2; D call uncertain. CDR3 length: 12 residues. The V gene's germline CDR1 is MNHEY and CDR2 SVGEGT. The V gene lost 0 bases and the J gene lost 3 bases, with 2 bases spanning the gap. The CDR3 region is CASSYSDYGYTF. Here the CDR3 DNA reads TGTGCCAGCAGTTACTCCGACTATGGCTACACCTTC.

This rearrangement joins TRBV14 to TRBJ1-3, with D hard to call. Germline values: CDR1 SGHDN, CDR2 FVKESK. The CDR3 length is 15 residues. The V end lost 1 base, the J end lost 1 base, and 8 bases lay between the germline ends. This CDR3 is CASSQVLGSGNTIYF. Here the CDR3 DNA reads TGTGCCAGCAGCCAAGTATTGGGGTCTGGAAACACCATATATTTT.

The J gene is TRBJ1-3, the V gene TRBV5-3; D is unclear. TRBV5-3 is marked as an open reading frame, function uncertain. The CDR3 sequence is 16 residues long. V lost 0 bases and J 2 bases, leaving 12 bases between the germline ends. The DNA of the CDR3 is TGTGCCAGAAGCTTGGTTCGCCGCTCGGCTGGAAACACCATATATTTT. Protein: CARSLVRRSAGNTIYF.

This rearrangement joins TRBV20-1 to TRBJ1-5, with D uncertain. The V gene's germline CDR1 is DFQATT and CDR2 SNEGSKA (reference sequence). The CDR3 has 15 amino acids. Trimming left V 3 bases short and J 2 bases short, with 14 bases between. CDR3 sequence (DNA): TGCAGTGCTAGTTTCGGCTCGAGTGGCAATCAGCCCCAGCATTTT. Translating gives CSASFGSSGNQPQHF.

The gene calls are TRBV5-6 and TRBJ1-2; possible D gene TRBD1, 5 bases. This CDR3 is 13 amino acids long. V shed 2 bases and J shed 3 bases, with 8 bases lying between them. Germline V lookup: CDR1 SGHDT, CDR2 YYEEEE. In DNA form, the CDR3 reads TGTGCCAGCAGCTTTGGCAGGGACTATGGCTACACCTTC. This codes for CASSFGRDYGYTF.

The chain couples TRBV6-5 to TRBJ2-7; 8 bases align to TRBD1. This CDR3 is 14 amino acids long. Per germline, CDR1 MNHEY and CDR2 SVGAGI. V trimming: 6 bases; J trimming: 3 bases; junction bases outside the gene matches: 7. The CDR3 bases are TGTGCCAGCAGGGACAGGGCTGGTTTCTACGAGCAGTACTTC. Its translation: CASRDRAGFYEQYF.

There are a few counts of this clone. J is TRBJ1-4 and V is TRBV5-4, with TRBD1 matching 8 bases. Germline-derived CDR1 and CDR2 are SGHNT and YYREEE (reference sequence). V gave up 4 bases and J gave up 6 bases; unmatched junction bases: 8. The CDR3 sequence is 15 residues long. CDR3 coding DNA: TGTGCCAGCAGCCGTACAGGGGGATATGATGAAAAACTGTTTTTT. It translates to CASSRTGGYDEKLFF.

The chain recombines TRBV28 with TRBJ1-5; 9 bases fit TRBD1. The CDR3 extends over 16 amino acids. J was trimmed by 2 bases and V by 4 bases; bases with no gene match: 6. Germline CDR1 reads MDHEN; CDR2 reads SYDVKM. The CDR3 spells CASSSNRGRGNQPQHF. CDR3 DNA: TGTGCCAGCAGTTCCAACAGGGGGCGCGGCAATCAGCCCCAGCATTTT.

The chain joins TRBV6-5 to TRBJ2-2; 8 bases fit TRBD2. CDR3 length equals 16 residues. Germline loops: CDR1 MNHEY, CDR2 SVGAGI. V was pared by 0 bases and J by 6 bases, with 6 bases of the junction left unmatched. The CDR3: CASSYSTTSGAGELFF. The CDR3 nucleotides read TGTGCCAGCAGTTACTCGACCACTAGCGGAGCCGGGGAGCTGTTTTTT.

V and J are TRBV4-2 and TRBJ2-7; TRBD2 aligns across 13 bases. CDR1 is LGHNA, CDR2 YNFKEQ, per germline. V lost 3 bases and J lost 1; bases outside the gene matches: 9. This CDR3 has 18 residues. The DNA for the CDR3 is TGTGCCAGCAGCCAGCAACTAGCGGGGGGGCCCGGATCCTACGAGCAGTACTTC. Its protein is CASSQQLAGGPGSYEQYF.

The chain links TRBV4-1 to TRBJ2-1; D uncertain. Germline V gives CDR1 MGHRA, CDR2 YSYEKL. The CDR3 extends over 14 amino acids. V gave up 4 bases and J gave up 5 bases, with 12 bases separating them. This CDR3 reads CASSLVVLNNEQFF. The CDR3 DNA is TGCGCCAGCAGCCTTGTTGTTCTGAACAATGAGCAGTTCTTC.

The chain combines TRBV9 with TRBJ2-3; TRBD2 matches 10 bases. V lost 0 bases to trimming and J lost 6 bases; unmatched junction nucleotides: 13. The CDR3 length is 18 residues. Germline values: CDR1 SGDLS, CDR2 YYNGEE. CDR3 sequence: CASSVDTPGLASGDTQYF. The CDR3, as DNA: TGTGCCAGCAGCGTAGATACGCCGGGACTAGCGTCCGGGGATACGCAGTATTTT. Full variable domain (remainder filled in from reference TRBV9 and TRBJ2-3): DSGVTQTPKHLITATGQRVTLRCSPRSGDLSVYWYQQSLDQGLQFLIQYYNGEERAKGNILERFSAQQFPDLHSELNLSSLELGDSALYFCASSVDTPGLASGDTQYFGPGTRLTVL.

This chain connects TRBV4-1 to TRBJ2-2; D may be TRBD2 (6 bases). Germline CDR1 reads MGHRA; CDR2 reads YSYEKL. This CDR3 region has 16 residues. V lost 1 base to trimming and J lost 5 bases, with 14 bases between them. The CDR3: CASSQVIGSGTGELFF. In DNA, the CDR3 is TGCGCCAGCAGCCAAGTAATCGGGAGTGGGACCGGGGAGCTGTTTTTT.

The chain combines TRBV5-1 with TRBJ2-6; D unclear. Germline-derived CDR1 and CDR2 are SGHRS and YFSETQ. With 9 bases removed from V and 0 bases from J, the gap between germline ends came to 13 bases. The length of the CDR3 is 15 residues. CDR3 nucleotide sequence: TGCGCCACTTCTAAAGGGAACTCTGGGGCCAACGTCCTGACTTTC. This sequence encodes CATSKGNSGANVLTF.

The chain links TRBV30 to TRBJ1-2; 7 nucleotides line up with TRBD1. V dropped 1 base and J dropped 4; count of bases not matched to a gene: 3. The V gene's germline CDR1 is GTSNPN and CDR2 SVGIG (reference sequence). This CDR3 comprises 13 residues. The CDR3 loop is CAWSATGVYGYTF. The CDR3 DNA reads TGTGCCTGGAGTGCCACAGGGGTCTATGGCTACACCTTC.

This clone was seen only a few times. The rearrangement links TRBV6-5 to TRBJ2-1; D gene ambiguous. Germline assignment: CDR1 MNHEY and CDR2 SVGAGI. V was clipped by 6 bases and J by 1 base, with 10 bases between them. The CDR3 has 14 residues. Written as DNA, the CDR3 is TGTGCCAGCAGCCCCGGGTCGTCCTACAATGAGCAGTTCTTC. Translation gives CASSPGSSYNEQFF.